The sequence of this T cell receptor beta chain was determined in a study of T cell repertoires in cytomegalovirus infection. TCRdb ran MiXCR on the reads and lists one entry per CDR3 protein. This sample yields some 200,000 distinct CDR3 sequences, of which 38% are seen a single time; approximately 60% belongs to the top ten. The V and J ends lost 2 bases and 5 bases respectively, with 6 bases between them. This CDR3 has 12 amino acids. Concerning this clonotype: The antigen is not known.

Regarding the study as a whole: In two of eight donors, the top clonotype was HLA-C-restricted CMV-specific.

This chain connects TRBV12-3 or TRBV12-4 to TRBJ1-1; D is unclear. This TCR derives from a human donor in good health (CMV status not recorded). Some clones in this sample may be carry-over from other donors' samples. This sample comprised CD8+ T cells from cultured PBMCs, obtained from culture after CMV antigen stimulation. The CDR3: CASSLTRTEAFF. The CDR3 nucleotides read TGTGCCAGCAGTTTAACGCGAACTGAAGCTTTCTTT.